This T cell receptor beta chain was sequenced for a study of T-cell memory formation after mild COVID-19. Study-wide background: Largely donor-specific TCR clusters were found. Study-level results: Later expanders leaned toward CD4+, whereas clones contracting from day 15 to 85 were balanced CD4/CD8. Prior to infection, memory already included some responding clones, suggesting cross-reactive memory joined.

This clonotype was counted ten times or more. Its antigen is currently unknown. Germline lookup yields CDR1 SQVTM and CDR2 ANQGSEA. Trimming pared 7 bases from V and 4 bases from J, leaving 19 bases between. This CDR3 has 14 amino acids. In TCRdb, the 5' RACE reads were re-called with MiXCR into one record per CDR3 protein. The table lists over 500,000 distinct CDR3 sequences, 15% to 20% of them singletons. The sample was PBMCs or a T cell subset sorted from them (not recorded which). V and J are TRBV29-1 and TRBJ2-5; possible D gene TRBD1, 7 bases. This clonotype was sampled from an adult woman who had mild COVID-19 (a few samples of this study predate the infection). Cell type and time point are not known. CDR3: CSGRIGGGGETQYF. Written as DNA, the CDR3 is TGCAGCGGTAGGATAGGAGGGGGCGGAGAGACCCAGTACTTC.